The 17 T cell receptor beta chains presented below share a single source sample, sequenced in a study of blood T cell repertoires in COVID-19. Only in-frame clones appear in the TCRdb table, and some are missing; sequencing was by immunoSEQ multiplex PCR. The sample yields almost 400,000 clones, approximately 87% seen once. Sequenced input: peripheral blood. The receptors were gathered from an older woman with COVID-19, enrolled during active disease.

V gene TRBV5-1 combines with J gene TRBJ2-3; 7 bases match TRBD1. The CDR3 contains 15 residues. V was clipped by 4 bases and J by 5 bases; unmatched bases: 10. The germline V gene encodes CDR1 SGHRS and CDR2 YFSETQ. CDR3 amino acids: CASSITGVVGDTQYF. In DNA, the CDR3 is TGCGCCAGCAGCATCACAGGGGTGGTGGGAGATACGCAGTATTTT. Drawing the rest from reference TRBV5-1 and TRBJ2-3, the complete variable domain is KAGVTQTPRYLIKTRGQQVTLSCSPISGHRSVSWYQQTPGQGLQFLFEYFSETQRNKGNFPGRFSGRQFSNSRSEMNVSTLELGDSALYLCASSITGVVGDTQYFGPGTRLTVL.

The chain has TRBV18 and TRBJ2-4; TRBD2 agrees at 13 bases. V was clipped by 5 bases and J by 6 bases; unmatched bases: 7. The CDR3 contains 16 residues. In germline, CDR1 is KGHSH, CDR2 LQKENI. CDR3 in amino acids: CASSEGTSGTGNIQYF. CDR3 nucleotides: TGTGCCAGCTCAGAAGGGACTAGCGGGACAGGAAACATTCAGTACTTC. Full variable domain (outside the CDR3, taken from reference TRBV18 and TRBJ2-4): NAGVMQNPRHLVRRRGQEARLRCSPMKGHSHVYWYRQLPEEGLKFMVYLQKENIIDESGMPKERFSAEFPKEGPSILRIQQVVRGDSAAYFCASSEGTSGTGNIQYFGAGTRLSVL.

The chain uses TRBV7-2 and TRBJ2-3; D remains unclear. CDR3 length equals 13 residues. The ends were cut back, 4 bases at V and 7 bases at J, with 12 bases in the middle. Germline V gene sequence: CDR1 SGHTA, CDR2 FQGNSA. The CDR3: CASSYSSVYTQYF. CDR3 nucleotide sequence: TGTGCCAGCAGCTACAGTTCGGTGTATACGCAGTATTTT.

The CDR3 region is CASSIVFGGYTF. CDR3 DNA: TGTGCCAGTAGTATAGTCTTCGGGGGCTACACCTTC. The J gene is TRBJ1-2, the V gene TRBV19, with no clear D. With 1 base removed from V and 8 bases from J, the gap between germline ends came to 8 bases. CDR3 length equals 12 residues. CDR1 LNHDA and CDR2 SQIVND come from the germline V gene (reference sequence).

The chain carries TRBV29-1 and TRBJ2-7; maybe TRBD2 (5 bases). V was cut by 1 base and J by 5 bases, with 9 bases left in between. Germline CDR1 SQVTM, CDR2 ANQGSEA. This CDR3 has 12 residues. CDR3 sequence: CSVEGRRHEQYF. In DNA, the CDR3 is TGCAGCGTTGAAGGCAGGAGGCACGAGCAGTACTTC.

This clone occurred a few times. The chain is built from TRBV3-1 (or the pseudogene TRBV3-2) and TRBJ1-2, with TRBD1 as a possible D gene (5 bases). Germline V gene sequence: CDR1 LGHDT, CDR2 YNNKEL (reference sequence). Trimming cost V 1 base and J 4 bases, with 13 bases left between them. The CDR3 spans 15 residues. The CDR3 DNA follows: TGTGCCAGCAGCCAAGGGACTCGGGGGGGCTATGGCTACACCTTC. Translation gives CASSQGTRGGYGYTF.

This clone was seen only once. The V call is TRBV29-1, the J call TRBJ1-4, with 9 bases fitting TRBD1. Germline V gives CDR1 SQVTM, CDR2 ANQGSEA. This CDR3 spans 12 amino acids. V shed 4 bases, J shed 7 bases, and the junction held 1 base outside the gene matches. Here the CDR3 reads CSVVTGGEKLFF. DNA for the CDR3: TGCAGCGTTGTGACAGGGGGTGAAAAACTGTTTTTT.

This clone was seen a few times. The gene calls are TRBV5-6 and TRBJ2-7, with 12 bases identical to TRBD2. V dropped 4 bases and J dropped 3; count of bases not matched to a gene: 5. Germline V gene sequence: CDR1 SGHDT, CDR2 YYEEEE. CDR3 length equals 15 residues. As DNA, the CDR3 is TGTGCCAGCAGCGCGCCTAGCGGGGGGGTCTACGAGCAGTACTTC. Amino acids: CASSAPSGGVYEQYF.

V usage is TRBV18 and J usage is TRBJ1-1; 7 bases align to TRBD1. Unmatched junction bases numbered 9, after V lost 9 bases and J lost 5 bases. From germline, CDR1 is KGHSH and CDR2 LQKENI. The CDR3 is 13 amino acids. CDR3 sequence reads: CASNPTGFTEAFF. The CDR3 bases are TGTGCCAGTAACCCGACAGGGTTTACTGAAGCTTTCTTT.

The chain joins TRBV11-3 to TRBJ2-2, with TRBD1 matching 10 bases. V shed 2 bases, J shed 3 bases, and the junction held 3 bases outside the gene matches. Germline values: CDR1 SGHNT, CDR2 YENEEA. The CDR3 runs 16 residues. The CDR3 DNA reads as TGTGCCAGCAGCTTAAGACAGGGGGCTGACACCGGGGAGCTGTTTTTT. Its protein product is CASSLRQGADTGELFF.

The genes are TRBV12-3 or TRBV12-4 and TRBJ2-3, with TRBD1 matching over 8 bases. The CDR3 has 13 amino acids. Unmatched junction bases numbered 7, after V lost 5 bases and J lost 9 bases. The CDR3 bases are TGTGCCAGCAGTCCCACAGGGGGAGGAACGCAGTATTTT. It is translated as CASSPTGGGTQYF.

This clone has just one count. The CDR3 region is CSVEPRGQETQYF. CDR3 DNA sequence: TGCAGCGTTGAACCCAGAGGACAAGAGACCCAGTACTTC. This sequence joins TRBV29-1 and TRBJ2-5; D remains unclear. The germline CDR1 and CDR2 sequences are SQVTM and ANQGSEA. Trimming cost V 2 bases and J 2 bases, with 9 bases left between them. The CDR3 spans 13 residues.

This clone came up a few times. The CDR3 region has the DNA TGTGCCAGCAGATCCGGACAAGCCGCCTACGAGCAGTACTTC. Protein product: CASRSGQAAYEQYF. This rearrangement joins TRBV2 to TRBJ2-7; TRBD1 might be the D (5 bases). V lost 6 bases and J 2 bases, leaving 14 bases between the germline ends. This CDR3 has 14 amino acids. Germline CDR1 and CDR2: SNHLY and FYNNEI. Filled out from reference TRBV2 and TRBJ2-7, the complete variable domain reads EPEVTQTPSHQVTQMGQEVILRCVPISNHLYFYWYRQILGQKVEFLVSFYNNEISEKSEIFDDQFSVERPDGSNFTLKIRSTKLEDSAMYFCASRSGQAAYEQYFGPGTRLTVT.

V and J are TRBV28 and TRBJ1-1; D is undetermined. Trimming cost V 3 bases and J 9 bases, with 20 bases left between them. The germline V gene encodes CDR1 MDHEN and CDR2 SYDVKM. This CDR3 is 15 amino acids long. This CDR3 reads CASSFSGVIKSQAFF. As DNA, the CDR3 is TGTGCCAGCAGTTTTTCCGGGGTAATCAAATCCCAAGCTTTCTTT.

The chain is built from TRBV11-3 and TRBJ2-3, with 7 bases identical to TRBD2. With V trimmed by 5 bases and J by 4 bases, 9 bases remained unmatched. The CDR3 totals 15 residues. The V gene's germline CDR1 is SGHNT and CDR2 YENEEA. CDR3 amino acids: CASSPQGDYPDTQYF. CDR3 bases: TGTGCCAGCAGCCCCCAAGGGGACTACCCAGATACGCAGTATTTT.

This clone has only one observation. The chain uses TRBV3-1 (or the pseudogene TRBV3-2) and TRBJ2-3, with a weak D call TRBD2 (6 bases). V gave up 3 bases and J gave up 4 bases, with 14 bases separating them. Per the germline V gene, CDR1 is LGHDT and CDR2 is YNNKEL (reference sequence). The CDR3 spans 15 residues. CDR3 bases: TGTGCCAGCAGCCAGGGGGGAGCCCGCGCAGATACGCAGTATTTT. The encoded protein is CASSQGGARADTQYF.

This chain connects TRBV4-2 to TRBJ1-2; a weak D match, TRBD1 (5 bases). V lost 3 bases and J 1 base, leaving 18 bases between the germline ends. Germline-derived CDR1 and CDR2 are LGHNA and YNFKEQ. The CDR3 is 17 amino acids. The CDR3 here is CASSQALGGGGNYGYTF. DNA of the CDR3: TGTGCCAGCAGCCAGGCCCTGGGGGGGGGAGGTAACTATGGCTACACCTTC.